The 32 T cell receptor beta chains given below trace back to one sample, sequenced in a study of PD-L1 blockade in urothelial cancer (dated by TCRdb to between 2016 and 2019). Libraries were prepared through the immunoSEQ multiplex PCR assay. TCRdb limited this immuneACCESS table to in-frame rearrangements with V and J called. A share of clones is missing; checked studies link under half to unresolved V genes, and the rest is unexplained. This sample has roughly 38,000 clones in its table, and approximately 80% of those were observed once. In total, the top ten clones hold approximately 6.3% of the sample. The time point label for this specimen denotes: pretreatment peripheral blood. This specimen was PBMCs, taken around atezolizumab (anti-PD-L1) treatment. The receptor set was obtained from a man in his sixties with urothelial cancer.

This clone showed up just a few times. This sequence joins TRBV2 and TRBJ1-6; 11 bases map to TRBD1. CDR1 is SNHLY and CDR2 is FYNNEI in the germline V gene. The length of the CDR3 is 14 residues. V was pared by 6 bases and J by 8 bases, with 3 bases of the junction left unmatched. In nucleotides, the CDR3 is TGTGCCAGCAGCCGGACAGGGGGCGATTCACCCCTCCACTTT. This sequence encodes CASSRTGGDSPLHF.

The V and J genes are TRBV29-1 and TRBJ2-7; the match to TRBD1 covers 9 bases. Germline assignment: CDR1 SQVTM and CDR2 ANQGSEA. The CDR3 has 14 residues. After removal of 3 bases from V and 1 base from J, the junction contained 4 bases not matched to a gene. CDR3 in amino acids: CSVEGQGGSYEQYF. The CDR3, as DNA: TGCAGCGTTGAGGGACAGGGTGGGTCCTACGAGCAGTACTTC.

V is TRBV5-1 and J is TRBJ1-2; the match to TRBD1 covers 8 bases. V shed 7 bases, J shed 3 bases, and the junction held 2 bases outside the gene matches. This CDR3 comprises 12 residues. Germline values: CDR1 SGHRS, CDR2 YFSETQ. CDR3 sequence (DNA): TGCGCCAGCTCGGACAGGGACTATGGCTACACCTTC. Translating gives CASSDRDYGYTF.

This clone showed up just a few times. This chain uses TRBV28 with TRBJ1-4; D unresolved. CDR1 and CDR2 from the germline V gene are MDHEN and SYDVKM. Trimming stripped 5 bases from V and 2 bases from J, with 15 bases between. The CDR3 is 16 amino acids. In nucleotides, the CDR3 is TGTGCCAGCAGTCCTCCTGGGGAGGTGACTAATGAAAAACTGTTTTTT. Residues: CASSPPGEVTNEKLFF.

This sequence joins TRBV7-3 and TRBJ1-1, with TRBD1 matching over 7 bases. Germline CDR1 reads SGHTA; CDR2 reads FQGTGA. V was pared by 5 bases and J by 8 bases, with 11 bases of the junction left unmatched. CDR3 length: 14 residues. As DNA, the CDR3 is TGTGCCAGCAGCCCGAGACAGGGATCTGCCGAAGCTTTCTTT. It yields the protein CASSPRQGSAEAFF. Complete variable domain (other parts from reference TRBV7-3 and TRBJ1-1): GAGVSQTPSNKVTEKGKYVELRCDPISGHTALYWYRQSLGQGPEFLIYFQGTGAADDSGLPNDRFFAVRPEGSVSTLKIQRTERGDSAVYLCASSPRQGSAEAFFGQGTRLTVV.

The chain recombines TRBV27 with TRBJ2-7, with 8 bases identical to TRBD1. Germline CDR1 MNHEY, CDR2 SMNVEV (reference sequence). With V trimmed by 5 bases and J by 3 bases, 6 bases remained unmatched. CDR3 length: 14 residues. CDR3: CASSKLGQGYEQYF. The CDR3 bases are TGTGCCAGCAGTAAACTAGGACAGGGCTACGAGCAGTACTTC.

The V and J genes are TRBV10-3 and TRBJ2-3, with D perhaps matching TRBD2 (6 bases). The V end was cut by 3 bases, the J end by 5 bases, with 18 bases between. The CDR3 sequence is 16 residues long. CDR1 and CDR2 from the germline V gene are ENHRY and SYGVKD. The CDR3 reads CAISERGLVSGDTQYF. The CDR3 region has the DNA TGTGCCATCAGTGAACGGGGCTTGGTTAGCGGAGATACGCAGTATTTT.

The chain couples TRBV4-1 to TRBJ2-3, with 7 bases fitting TRBD1. CDR1 is MGHRA, CDR2 YSYEKL, per germline. The CDR3 has 14 amino acids. V dropped 11 bases and J dropped 2; count of bases not matched to a gene: 10. CDR3 amino acids: CAADSGTATDTQYF. Written as DNA, the CDR3 is TGCGCCGCCGACTCCGGGACAGCCACAGATACGCAGTATTTT.

By share, this clone ranks as medium-sized (0.01 to 0.1%). V and J are TRBV30 and TRBJ1-2; TRBD1 agrees at 7 bases. Unmatched junction bases numbered 5, after V lost 6 bases and J lost 1 base. This CDR3 is built from 13 residues. Germline V gene lookup returns CDR1 GTSNPN and CDR2 SVGIG (reference sequence). The CDR3 DNA follows: TGTGCCTGTTCCAGGGGGTTTAACTATGGCTACACCTTC. Protein: CACSRGFNYGYTF. The whole variable domain, filled in from reference TRBV30 and TRBJ1-2, reads SQTIHQWPATLVQPVGSPLSLECTVEGTSNPNLYWYRQAAGRGLQLLFYSVGIGQISSEVPQNLSASRPQDRQFILSSKKLLLSDSGFYLCACSRGFNYGYTFGSGTRLTVV.

The chain joins TRBV6-5 to TRBJ2-7; TRBD2 is a possible D gene (5 bases). From germline, CDR1 is MNHEY and CDR2 SVGAGI. The length of the CDR3 is 14 residues. Between the trimmed V and J ends, which lost 5 bases and 0 bases, there was a span of 11 bases. CDR3 amino acids: CASSRRLLSYEQYF. For the CDR3, the DNA is TGTGCCAGCAGTCGCCGACTACTCTCCTACGAGCAGTACTTC.

This chain links TRBV14 with TRBJ2-7; 7 bases align to TRBD2. The V gene end was trimmed by 1 base and the J gene end by 2 bases; junction bases not matched to a gene: 5. The CDR3 has 15 amino acids. Germline loops: CDR1 SGHDN, CDR2 FVKESK. The CDR3, as DNA: TGTGCCAGCAGCCAAGTGGGAGGGTCACCCTACGAGCAGTACTTC. Its protein product is CASSQVGGSPYEQYF.

CDR3 coding DNA: TGCGCCAGCAGCTCTCCTCGGGGAGCGGGGGGCACCCCGGATACGCAGTATTTT. Protein: CASSSPRGAGGTPDTQYF. The rearrangement joins TRBV5-1 to TRBJ2-3, with 9 nucleotides matching TRBD2. The CDR3 sequence is 18 residues long. Germline CDR1 reads SGHRS; CDR2 reads YFSETQ. V lost 3 bases, J lost 6 bases, and 17 bases stayed unmatched. The complete variable domain, with remaining parts taken from reference TRBV5-1 and TRBJ2-3, reads KAGVTQTPRYLIKTRGQQVTLSCSPISGHRSVSWYQQTPGQGLQFLFEYFSETQRNKGNFPGRFSGRQFSNSRSEMNVSTLELGDSALYLCASSSPRGAGGTPDTQYFGPGTRLTVL.

The chain employs TRBV13 and TRBJ1-1; tentative D call: TRBD1 (5 bases). In germline, CDR1 is PRHDT, CDR2 FYEKMQ (reference sequence). V gave up 5 bases and J gave up 0 bases, with 19 bases separating them. This CDR3 contains 17 residues. The CDR3 spells CASSLSGGSVMNTEAFF. The CDR3 DNA is TGTGCCAGCAGCCTATCTGGGGGGTCCGTCATGAACACTGAAGCTTTCTTT.

The rearrangement links TRBV28 to TRBJ1-5, with a tentative D call TRBD1 (6 bases). Germline CDR1 and CDR2: MDHEN and SYDVKM. The CDR3 is made up of 15 amino acids. Trimming removed 3 bases from V and 5 bases from J, with 14 bases in between. This CDR3 is CASSFTGKGDQPQHF. The CDR3, as DNA: TGTGCCAGCAGTTTTACAGGGAAGGGCGATCAGCCCCAGCATTTT.

The chain joins TRBV2 to TRBJ2-6; the match to TRBD1 covers 8 bases. The CDR3 consists of 15 residues. Germline assignment: CDR1 SNHLY and CDR2 FYNNEI. V lost 5 bases and J lost 4; bases outside the gene matches: 4. CDR3 loop: CASSTTGVGANVLTF. The CDR3 coding sequence is TGTGCCAGCAGTACGACAGGGGTCGGGGCCAACGTCCTGACTTTC.

V and J are TRBV28 and TRBJ2-3; 7 bases are a match to TRBD1. Germline lookup yields CDR1 MDHEN and CDR2 SYDVKM. The length of the CDR3 is 19 residues. The junction had 21 bases not matched to a gene; V was cut back by 9 bases and J by 0 bases. CDR3 in amino acids: CASITHGTATTGSTDTQYF. Written as DNA, the CDR3 is TGTGCCAGTATAACCCACGGGACAGCTACGACCGGGAGCACAGATACGCAGTATTTT.

This clone appeared once. The rearrangement joins TRBV15 to TRBJ2-3; D may be TRBD1 (5 bases). The V end was cut by 0 bases, the J end by 5 bases, with 12 bases between. Germline V lookup: CDR1 LNHNV, CDR2 YYDKDF (reference sequence). The CDR3 runs to 15 residues. The CDR3 is CATSREGAARDTQYF. CDR3 DNA sequence: TGTGCCACCAGCAGAGAAGGGGCGGCACGAGATACGCAGTATTTT.

The rearrangement joins TRBV2 to TRBJ2-5; 15 positions agree with TRBD2. The CDR3 sequence is 16 residues long. The germline V gene encodes CDR1 SNHLY and CDR2 FYNNEI. Germline trimming cut 6 bases from V and 2 bases from J; bases unmatched to any gene: 4. This CDR3 is CASRLGTSGGQETQYF. The CDR3, as DNA: TGTGCCAGCAGGCTGGGGACTAGCGGGGGGCAAGAGACCCAGTACTTC.

The chain recombines TRBV7-8 with TRBJ2-2, with 13 bases lining up with TRBD2. The germline CDR1 and CDR2 sequences are SGHVS and FQNEAQ. This CDR3 is 20 amino acids long. Trimming at V came to 0 bases and at J to 4 bases, leaving 11 bases not matched to a gene. The CDR3 DNA follows: TGTGCCAGCAGCTTAGCGCATACTAGCGGGGGGGCCCAGGGCACCGGGGAGCTGTTTTTT. It codes for CASSLAHTSGGAQGTGELFF.

By its share, this clone is medium-sized. The chain couples TRBV30 to TRBJ1-4, with 8 bases that match TRBD1. Germline V CDR1 and CDR2: GTSNPN, SVGIG (reference sequence). This CDR3 is built from 11 residues. Trimming took 8 bases from V and 8 from J; bases not matched to a gene: 4. The CDR3 loop reads CAGQGVEKLFF. CDR3 nucleotide sequence: TGTGCCGGACAGGGAGTCGAAAAACTGTTTTTT.

The chain combines TRBV2 with TRBJ2-5, with 8 nucleotides matching TRBD1. CDR1 and CDR2 from the germline V gene are SNHLY and FYNNEI. The CDR3 runs 14 residues. Germline trimming cut 5 bases from V and 5 bases from J; bases unmatched to any gene: 7. CDR3 protein: CASSNLGQGETQYF. The CDR3 DNA reads TGTGCCAGCAGTAATCTAGGACAGGGCGAGACCCAGTACTTC.

This clone has a handful of counts. The rearrangement joins TRBV11-2 to TRBJ2-3, with TRBD1 matching over 9 bases. Trimming took 5 bases from V and 1 from J; bases not matched to a gene: 4. The CDR3 spans 15 residues. CDR1 and CDR2 from the germline V gene are SGHAT and FQNNGV. CDR3 sequence reads: CASSGDRARTDTQYF. CDR3 nucleotide sequence: TGTGCCAGCAGCGGGGACAGGGCCCGCACAGATACGCAGTATTTT.

V usage is TRBV4-1 and J usage is TRBJ2-7, with 7 nucleotides matching TRBD2. Trimming took 2 bases from V and 4 from J; bases not matched to a gene: 2. The germline V gene encodes CDR1 MGHRA and CDR2 YSYEKL. The CDR3 spans 13 residues. CDR3 in amino acids: CASSQNGGYEQYF. CDR3 DNA: TGCGCCAGCAGCCAAAACGGGGGGTACGAGCAGTACTTC.

V and J are TRBV30 and TRBJ2-7; D ambiguous. CDR3 length: 14 amino acids. V was cut by 1 base and J by 2 bases, with 12 bases left in between. Per germline, CDR1 GTSNPN and CDR2 SVGIG (reference sequence). CDR3 loop: CAWSASGFPYEQYF. For the CDR3, the DNA is TGTGCCTGGAGTGCCTCCGGGTTTCCCTACGAGCAGTACTTC.

The chain employs TRBV15 and TRBJ1-5; D call uncertain. The CDR3 runs 16 residues. Looked up from germline, CDR1 is LNHNV and CDR2 is YYDKDF (reference sequence). The V and J ends lost 8 bases and 4 bases respectively, with 21 bases between them. Written as DNA, the CDR3 is TGTGCCACCGCCCCGAGTGGCGGCGATAGGAATCAGCCCCAGCATTTT. Residues: CATAPSGGDRNQPQHF.

The V gene is TRBV5-4, the J gene TRBJ2-1; 8 bases align to TRBD2. This CDR3 is 11 amino acids long. Trimming cost V 9 bases and J 5 bases; bases outside gene matches: 1. The germline V gene encodes CDR1 SGHNT and CDR2 YYREEE (reference sequence). The CDR3 loop reads CATGGNNEQFF. CDR3 sequence (DNA): TGTGCCACGGGAGGGAACAATGAGCAGTTCTTC.

This chain joins TRBV18 and TRBJ2-5; TRBD2 might be the D (5 bases). The germline V and J ends were trimmed by 6 bases and 3 bases, with 14 bases remaining between them. The CDR3 runs 14 residues. The germline V gene has CDR1 KGHSH and CDR2 LQKENI. CDR3 bases: TGTGCCAGCTCTGCGAGAGGGCTAGAAGAGACCCAGTACTTC. Encoded protein: CASSARGLEETQYF.

Comment on this clone: Other DNA sequences within the sample encode an identical CDR3. This chain links TRBV10-3 with TRBJ2-3, with 12 bases that match TRBD2. Germline V gene data show CDR1 as ENHRY and CDR2 as SYGVKD. The CDR3 runs 20 residues. Unmatched junction bases numbered 12, after V lost 0 bases and J lost 2 bases. The chain's CDR3 is CAISESASGGAPDPTDTQYF. Here the CDR3 DNA reads TGTGCCATCAGTGAGTCCGCTAGCGGGGGGGCCCCCGATCCCACAGATACGCAGTATTTT.

The chain joins TRBV4-1 to TRBJ2-3, with 9 bases identical to TRBD1. The DNA end is a closer match to TRBJ2-1, so the J assignment may be wrong. CDR1 is MGHRA and CDR2 is YSYEKL in the germline V gene. The CDR3 is 13 amino acids. This CDR3 is CASSHRTGDEQFF. The CDR3 nucleotides are TGCGCCAGCAGCCATAGGACAGGGGATGAGCAGTTCTTC.

V is TRBV7-8 and J is TRBJ1-2, with D tentatively TRBD1 (6 bases). This CDR3 is 15 amino acids long. Germline lookup yields CDR1 SGHVS and CDR2 FQNEAQ. V was trimmed by 1 base and J by 7 bases, leaving 16 bases between them. In DNA, the CDR3 is TGTGCCAGCAGCTTAGAATCAGGGGTGGTCGGTGGCTACACCTTC. It encodes CASSLESGVVGGYTF.

The CDR3 spells CASSLARTGGRRNTEAFF. The CDR3 bases are TGCGCCAGCAGCTTGGCCCGGACAGGGGGCAGAAGGAACACTGAAGCTTTCTTT. The rearrangement uses TRBV5-1 and TRBJ1-1; 11 positions match TRBD1. Trimming took 0 bases from V and 1 from J; bases not matched to a gene: 8. The CDR3 sequence is 18 residues long. In germline, CDR1 is SGHRS, CDR2 YFSETQ.

The V call is TRBV5-1, the J call TRBJ2-1, with TRBD1 matching 8 bases. CDR3 length: 16 residues. The V gene's germline CDR1 is SGHRS and CDR2 YFSETQ. With V trimmed by 4 bases and J by 8 bases, 14 bases remained unmatched. CDR3 amino acids: CASSKNPGGFGYEQFF. The CDR3 DNA sequence: TGCGCCAGCAGCAAAAATCCAGGGGGCTTCGGATATGAGCAGTTCTTC.